Listed below are T cell receptor beta chains from one sample, sequenced in a study of CD8 T cells in Susac syndrome. TCRdb independently ran MiXCR on the immunoSEQ multiplex PCR reads; one entry per CDR3 protein. Seen here are approximately 230,000 distinct CDR3 sequences, approximately 92% observed once, and the top ten hold about 0.071%. The sequencing input was CD4+ T cells from PBMCs. The source of these receptors is a human donor with multiple sclerosis. Each CDR3 is given with its conserved first and last residue. The D gene is left open where the match is weak. Part of the rows lack a size; the others show once, few, many or a class for expanded clones.

D gene: .; clone size: .; J gene: TRBJ2-5; V gene: TRBV10-3; CDR3 DNA: TGTGCCATCAGTGGGGCAGGACGGGGAGAAGAGACCCAGTACTTC; CDR3 protein: CAISGAGRGEETQYF
D gene: TRBD1; clone size: .; J gene: TRBJ2-7; V gene: TRBV2; CDR3 DNA: TGTGCCAGCAGTGAAATAGGACAGGGAACTTACGAGCAGTACTTC; CDR3 protein: CASSEIGQGTYEQYF
D gene: TRBD1; clone size: .; J gene: TRBJ1-6; V gene: TRBV28; CDR3 DNA: TGTGCCAGCAGTTCCGGACAGGGCTTTTATAATTCACCCCTCCACTTT; CDR3 protein: CASSSGQGFYNSPLHF
D gene: .; clone size: .; J gene: TRBJ2-2; V gene: TRBV7-7; CDR3 DNA: TGTGCTAGCAAGGAACGGGAACTAACCGGGGAGCTGTTTTTT; CDR3 protein: CASKERELTGELFF
D gene: .; clone size: .; J gene: TRBJ2-5; V gene: TRBV6-6; CDR3 DNA: TGTGCCAGCAGTTACCGGGGACAAGCGTACCAAGAGACCCAGTACTTC; CDR3 protein: CASSYRGQAYQETQYF
D gene: TRBD1; clone size: .; J gene: TRBJ2-7; V gene: TRBV11-2; CDR3 DNA: TGTGCCAGCAGCCCAATTCTCAGGACAGGGGACTACGAGCAGTACTTC; CDR3 protein: CASSPILRTGDYEQYF
D gene: .; clone size: .; J gene: TRBJ2-4; V gene: TRBV12-3/TRBV12-4; CDR3 DNA: TGTGCCAGCACCGAGTGGGCCAAAAACATTCAGTACTTC; CDR3 protein: CASTEWAKNIQYF
D gene: .; clone size: .; J gene: TRBJ2-3; V gene: TRBV19; CDR3 DNA: TGTGCCAGTAGTATTGTTGCGGGAGATACGCAGTATTTT; CDR3 protein: CASSIVAGDTQYF
D gene: TRBD2; clone size: .; J gene: TRBJ2-2; V gene: TRBV5-1; CDR3 DNA: TGCGCCAGTTCCGGGACTAGAGGTTTCACCGGGGAGCTGTTTTTT; CDR3 protein: CASSGTRGFTGELFF
D gene: TRBD1; clone size: once; J gene: TRBJ1-5; V gene: TRBV5-1; CDR3 DNA: TGCGCCAGCAGCCCGGGACAGGAGGATCAGCCCCAGCATTTT; CDR3 protein: CASSPGQEDQPQHF
D gene: .; clone size: .; J gene: TRBJ2-5; V gene: TRBV2; CDR3 DNA: TGTGCCAGCAGTGAAGCAATGCAAGAGACCCAGTACTTC; CDR3 protein: CASSEAMQETQYF
D gene: TRBD1; clone size: .; J gene: TRBJ2-7; V gene: TRBV6-5; CDR3 DNA: TGTGCCAGCGCAAGGACAGGGGGTAACTACGAGCAGTACTTC; CDR3 protein: CASARTGGNYEQYF
D gene: .; clone size: .; J gene: TRBJ1-1; V gene: TRBV27; CDR3 DNA: TGTGCCAGCAGTTTGCAAGGAATCCCTACTAACACTGAAGCTTTCTTT; CDR3 protein: CASSLQGIPTNTEAFF
D gene: .; clone size: once; J gene: TRBJ1-1; V gene: TRBV7-3; CDR3 DNA: TGTGCCAGCAGCTTACTAGGGGGAGAGAACACTGAAGCTTTCTTT; CDR3 protein: CASSLLGGENTEAFF
D gene: .; clone size: .; J gene: TRBJ1-1; V gene: TRBV4-1; CDR3 DNA: TGCGCCAGCAGCCAGCCGGGACGGCGGGTTGAAGCTTTCTTT; CDR3 protein: CASSQPGRRVEAFF
D gene: .; clone size: .; J gene: TRBJ2-5; V gene: TRBV28; CDR3 DNA: TGTGCCAGCAGGGTGCAAGAGATCCAGTACTTC; CDR3 protein: CASRVQEIQYF
D gene: .; clone size: .; J gene: TRBJ2-1; V gene: TRBV3-1; CDR3 DNA: TGTGCCAGCAGCCAAGATCCCACCTACAATGAGCAGTTCTTC; CDR3 protein: CASSQDPTYNEQFF
D gene: .; clone size: once; J gene: TRBJ2-7; V gene: TRBV12-5; CDR3 DNA: TGTGCTAGTGGCTCGATCTTTTCCCCCCTTTCTGAGCACGAGCAGTACTTC; CDR3 protein: CASGSIFSPLSEHEQYF
D gene: .; clone size: .; J gene: TRBJ2-5; V gene: TRBV12-3/TRBV12-4; CDR3 DNA: TGTGCCAGCCGGGACAACCAAGAGACCCAGTACTTC; CDR3 protein: CASRDNQETQYF
D gene: .; clone size: .; J gene: TRBJ1-1; V gene: TRBV10-3; CDR3 DNA: TGTGCCATCAGTGATTCGGGGGTGAACACTGAAGCTTTCTTT; CDR3 protein: CAISDSGVNTEAFF
D gene: .; clone size: .; J gene: TRBJ2-5; V gene: TRBV3-1; CDR3 DNA: TGTGCCAGCAGCCCCAGGACTGGAATTGGGACCCAGTACTTC; CDR3 protein: CASSPRTGIGTQYF
D gene: TRBD1; clone size: .; J gene: TRBJ2-1; V gene: TRBV6-1; CDR3 DNA: TGTGCCAGCAGTGAAGCCAGCGGGACAGGGGTAAACAATGAGCAGTTCTTC; CDR3 protein: CASSEASGTGVNNEQFF
D gene: TRBD1; clone size: .; J gene: TRBJ1-2; V gene: TRBV28; CDR3 DNA: TGTGCCAGCAGTTTATTGACAGGGGACTATGGCTACACCTTC; CDR3 protein: CASSLLTGDYGYTF
D gene: .; clone size: .; J gene: TRBJ1-4; V gene: TRBV5-1; CDR3 DNA: TGCGCCAGCAGCTTGGATAGAAGTAATGAAAAACTGTTTTTT; CDR3 protein: CASSLDRSNEKLFF
D gene: .; clone size: once; J gene: TRBJ1-3; V gene: TRBV30; CDR3 DNA: TGTGCCTGGAGTGGGGCGCTAGTCTCTGGAAACACCATATATTTT; CDR3 protein: CAWSGALVSGNTIYF
D gene: .; clone size: .; J gene: TRBJ2-1; V gene: TRBV6-1; CDR3 DNA: TGTGCCAGCAGTGAACAAGGACAGCGGTACAATGAGCAGTTCTTC; CDR3 protein: CASSEQGQRYNEQFF
D gene: .; clone size: .; J gene: TRBJ2-3; V gene: TRBV15; CDR3 DNA: TGTGCCACCAGCAGAGATTCCCGACTGGAGGCCTACACAGATACGCAGTATTTT; CDR3 protein: CATSRDSRLEAYTDTQYF
D gene: .; clone size: .; J gene: TRBJ2-7; V gene: TRBV6-5; CDR3 DNA: TGTGCCAGCAGTCGGAACGTCTGGGGGGCCTACGAGCAGTACTTC; CDR3 protein: CASSRNVWGAYEQYF
D gene: .; clone size: .; J gene: TRBJ2-7; V gene: TRBV20-1; CDR3 DNA: TGCAGTGCGGCCTCGGGGCCCATCTACGAGCAGTACTTC; CDR3 protein: CSAASGPIYEQYF
D gene: TRBD1; clone size: .; J gene: TRBJ1-2; V gene: TRBV18; CDR3 DNA: TGTGCCAGCTCAGCGGACAGGACTAACTATGGCTACACCTTC; CDR3 protein: CASSADRTNYGYTF
D gene: .; clone size: .; J gene: TRBJ2-6; V gene: TRBV5-1; CDR3 DNA: TGCGCCAGCAGCAAGCGACGGAACTCTGGGGCCAACGTCCTGACTTTC; CDR3 protein: CASSKRRNSGANVLTF
D gene: .; clone size: few; J gene: TRBJ2-2; V gene: TRBV18; CDR3 DNA: TGTGCCAGCTCACCACGTGGGGGAAACACCGGGGAGCTGTTTTTT; CDR3 protein: CASSPRGGNTGELFF
D gene: .; clone size: .; J gene: TRBJ1-4; V gene: TRBV6-1; CDR3 DNA: TGTGCCAGCACCCAGGCAGGGATTGAAAAACTGTTTTTT; CDR3 protein: CASTQAGIEKLFF
D gene: TRBD2; clone size: .; J gene: TRBJ2-1; V gene: TRBV4-1; CDR3 DNA: TGCGCCAGCAGCCAACCTACCCGGGGGGACAATGAGCAGTTCTTC; CDR3 protein: CASSQPTRGDNEQFF
D gene: .; clone size: once; J gene: TRBJ1-2; V gene: TRBV7-9; CDR3 DNA: TGTGCCAGCAGCTTAAGCCAGGCGATTGAAGGGGGCTACACCTTC; CDR3 protein: CASSLSQAIEGGYTF
D gene: .; clone size: .; J gene: TRBJ2-1; V gene: TRBV12-3/TRBV12-4; CDR3 DNA: TGTGCCAGCAGAGAAGTAAATGAGCAGTTCTTC; CDR3 protein: CASREVNEQFF
D gene: TRBD1; clone size: .; J gene: TRBJ2-3; V gene: TRBV5-1; CDR3 DNA: TGCGCCAGCAGCAATCCTCGGGGACAGGGGACAGATACGCAGTATTTT; CDR3 protein: CASSNPRGQGTDTQYF
D gene: .; clone size: .; J gene: TRBJ1-5; V gene: TRBV28; CDR3 DNA: TGTGCCAGCACGGGGTCCAATCAGCCCCAGCATTTT; CDR3 protein: CASTGSNQPQHF
D gene: TRBD1; clone size: .; J gene: TRBJ1-2; V gene: TRBV6-1; CDR3 DNA: TGTGCCAGCAGCTGGCGGGGGACAGGGCTAAACTATGGCTACACCTTC; CDR3 protein: CASSWRGTGLNYGYTF
D gene: .; clone size: .; J gene: TRBJ2-7; V gene: TRBV21-1; CDR3 DNA: TGTGCCAGCGATGGCTACGAGCAGTACTTC; CDR3 protein: CASDGYEQYF
D gene: .; clone size: .; J gene: TRBJ1-3; V gene: TRBV6-6; CDR3 DNA: TGTGCCAGCAGTTTCGAAGCCGGGACCGTGGGAAACACCATATATTTT; CDR3 protein: CASSFEAGTVGNTIYF